One and the same sample provided the 15 T cell receptor beta chains below, sequenced in a study of monozygotic twins with inflammatory bowel disease. TCRdb reprocessed the 5' RACE reads and stores each CDR3 protein as one record, lacking DNA. The table for this sample gives 210,000 or so distinct CDR3 sequences. The specimen was blood. These receptors were taken from a human donor with ulcerative colitis or Crohn's disease, or a healthy co-twin of an affected twin (not recorded which).

V is TRBV6-1 and J is TRBJ2-5; TCRdb selects TRBD1, and the lack of DNA leaves this call unchecked. The germline V gene encodes CDR1 MNHNS and CDR2 SASEGT. This CDR3 region has 15 residues. The CDR3 protein is CASRSGTANQETQYF.

V gene TRBV12-3 or TRBV12-4 combines with J gene TRBJ2-1; TCRdb selects TRBD2, and the lack of DNA leaves this call unchecked. The CDR3 runs 15 residues. The chain's CDR3 is CASSFKRGGYNEQFF.

This rearrangement joins TRBV7-2 to TRBJ1-6; the D gene TCRdb calls, TRBD1, cannot be checked with no DNA. The germline gives CDR1 SGHTA, CDR2 FQGNSA. There are 15 residues in the CDR3. The CDR3 region is CASSSYRGANSPLHF.

The chain combines TRBV18 with TRBJ2-1. CDR1 and CDR2 (germline): KGHSH, LQKENI. This CDR3 comprises 12 residues. CDR3 in amino acids: CASSTGNNEQFF.

V and J are TRBV6-2 or TRBV6-3 and TRBJ1-1; checking the TCRdb D call of TRBD1 is not possible without DNA. CDR1 is MNHEY and CDR2 is SVGEGT in the germline V gene. The CDR3 spans 14 residues. The CDR3 protein is CASSLRQGHTEAFF.

The chain carries TRBV7-2 and TRBJ1-2; TCRdb names TRBD1, which stays unverified in the absence of DNA. CDR3 length: 15 residues. Per germline, CDR1 SGHTA and CDR2 FQGNSA. CDR3 loop: CASSSAPGHRYGYTF.

The rearrangement uses TRBV7-2 and TRBJ1-5. Per the germline V gene, CDR1 is SGHTA and CDR2 is FQGNSA. The CDR3 is 14 amino acids. The chain's CDR3 is CASSSYPRGQPQHF.

The V call is TRBV4-1, the J call TRBJ2-3; TCRdb names TRBD2, which stays unverified in the absence of DNA. The CDR3 has 16 residues. Germline V CDR1 and CDR2: MGHRA, YSYEKL. This chain's CDR3 is CASSQDARGASDTQYF.

The chain combines TRBV4-2 with TRBJ2-7; TCRdb proposes TRBD1, but this gene call is untestable without DNA. The CDR3 runs 15 residues. Looked up from germline, CDR1 is LGHNA and CDR2 is YNFKEQ. CDR3: CASSQDGTGSYEQYF.

CDR3 amino acids: CASRPQALTDTQYF. The chain links TRBV7-9 to TRBJ2-3; TCRdb's D call of TRBD2 is untestable without DNA. The CDR3 runs to 14 residues. CDR1 and CDR2 (germline): SEHNR, FQNEAQ (reference sequence). The entire variable domain, with the rest obtained from reference TRBV7-9 and TRBJ2-3, is as follows: DTGVSQNPRHKITKRGQNVTFRCDPISEHNRLYWYRQTLGQGPEFLTYFQNEAQLEKSRLLSDRFSAERPKGSFSTLEIQRTEQGDSAMYLCASRPQALTDTQYFGPGTRLTVL.

The chain has TRBV7-9 and TRBJ1-2. Germline values: CDR1 SEHNR, CDR2 FQNEAQ (reference sequence). This CDR3 region has 15 residues. The CDR3 loop reads CASSLAAEGGYGYTF.

This chain uses TRBV6-5 with TRBJ1-2; as DNA is missing, the TRBD1 call by TCRdb cannot be tested. Per germline, CDR1 MNHEY and CDR2 SVGAGI. CDR3 size: 13 residues. The CDR3 sequence: CASTPGPFYGYTF.

This chain's CDR3 is CASSLDPGAEAFF. V and J are TRBV7-9 and TRBJ1-1; TCRdb gives TRBD1 as the D gene, but with no DNA this cannot be confirmed. Germline V lookup: CDR1 SEHNR, CDR2 FQNEAQ (reference sequence). CDR3 length: 13 amino acids.

The V call is TRBV12-3 or TRBV12-4, the J call TRBJ2-2; as DNA is missing, the TRBD2 call by TCRdb cannot be tested. The CDR3 covers 15 residues. The CDR3 spells CASSFRLVGTGELFF.

The chain joins TRBV11-1 to TRBJ2-6; there is no DNA to check the TCRdb D call of TRBD1. Germline V CDR1 and CDR2: SGHAT, FQDESV (reference sequence). The CDR3 runs to 18 residues. The CDR3 here is CASAASGQAPSGANVLTF. Full variable domain (outside the CDR3, taken from reference TRBV11-1 and TRBJ2-6): EAEVAQSPRYKITEKSQAVAFWCDPISGHATLYWYRQILGQGPELLVQFQDESVVDDSQLPKDRFSAERLKGVDSTLKIQPAELGDSAMYLCASAASGQAPSGANVLTFGAGSRLTVL.